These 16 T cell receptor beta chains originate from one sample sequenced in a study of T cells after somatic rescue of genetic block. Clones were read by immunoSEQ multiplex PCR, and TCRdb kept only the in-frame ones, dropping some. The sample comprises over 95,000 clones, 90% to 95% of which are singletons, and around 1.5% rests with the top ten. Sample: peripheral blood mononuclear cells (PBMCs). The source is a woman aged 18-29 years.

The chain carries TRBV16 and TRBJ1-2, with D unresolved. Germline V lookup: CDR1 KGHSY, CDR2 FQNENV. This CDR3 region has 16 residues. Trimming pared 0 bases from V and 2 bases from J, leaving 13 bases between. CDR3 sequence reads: CASSQSEGVENYGYTF. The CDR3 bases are TGTGCCAGCAGCCAATCGGAGGGCGTAGAGAACTATGGCTACACCTTC.

The CDR3 protein is CASKRTGANVLTF. Here the CDR3 DNA reads TGTGCCAGTAAGCGTACTGGGGCCAACGTCCTGACTTTC. The J gene is TRBJ2-6, the V gene TRBV2; no clear D gene. This CDR3 has 13 amino acids. V was pared by 9 bases and J by 2 bases, with 8 bases between. Per the germline V gene, CDR1 is SNHLY and CDR2 is FYNNEI.

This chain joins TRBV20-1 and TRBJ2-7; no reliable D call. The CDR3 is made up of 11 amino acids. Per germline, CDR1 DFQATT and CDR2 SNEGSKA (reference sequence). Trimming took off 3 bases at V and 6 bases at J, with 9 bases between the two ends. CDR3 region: CSARMDTEQYF. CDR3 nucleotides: TGCAGTGCTAGGATGGATACCGAGCAGTACTTC.

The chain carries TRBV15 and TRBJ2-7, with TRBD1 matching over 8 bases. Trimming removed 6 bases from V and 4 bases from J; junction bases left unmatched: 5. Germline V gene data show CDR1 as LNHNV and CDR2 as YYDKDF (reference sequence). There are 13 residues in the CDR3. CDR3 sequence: CATRGTGQYEQYF. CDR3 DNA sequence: TGTGCCACCAGAGGGACAGGTCAGTACGAGCAGTACTTC.

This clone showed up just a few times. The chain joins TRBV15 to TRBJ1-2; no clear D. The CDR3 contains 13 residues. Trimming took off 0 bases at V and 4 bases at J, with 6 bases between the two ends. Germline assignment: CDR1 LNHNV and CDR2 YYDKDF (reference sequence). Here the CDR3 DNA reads TGTGCCACCAGCAGAGATGGTACCTATGGCTACACCTTC. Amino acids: CATSRDGTYGYTF.

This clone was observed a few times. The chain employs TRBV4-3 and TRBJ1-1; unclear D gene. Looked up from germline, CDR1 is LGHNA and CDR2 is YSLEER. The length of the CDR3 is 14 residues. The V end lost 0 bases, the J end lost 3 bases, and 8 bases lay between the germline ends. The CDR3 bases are TGCGCCAGCAGCCAAGATCTCGGGGACACTGAAGCTTTCTTT. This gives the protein CASSQDLGDTEAFF.

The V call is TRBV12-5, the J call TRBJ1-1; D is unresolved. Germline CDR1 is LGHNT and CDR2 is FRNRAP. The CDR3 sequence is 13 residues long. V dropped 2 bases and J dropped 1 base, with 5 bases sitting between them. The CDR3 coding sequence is TGTGCTAGTGGTTTGTGGGCGAACACTGAAGCTTTCTTT. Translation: CASGLWANTEAFF.

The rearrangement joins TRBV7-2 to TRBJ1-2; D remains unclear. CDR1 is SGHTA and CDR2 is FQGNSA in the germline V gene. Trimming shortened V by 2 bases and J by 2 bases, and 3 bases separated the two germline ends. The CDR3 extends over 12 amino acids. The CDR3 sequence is CASSLQNYGYTF. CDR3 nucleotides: TGTGCCAGCAGCTTACAGAACTATGGCTACACCTTC.

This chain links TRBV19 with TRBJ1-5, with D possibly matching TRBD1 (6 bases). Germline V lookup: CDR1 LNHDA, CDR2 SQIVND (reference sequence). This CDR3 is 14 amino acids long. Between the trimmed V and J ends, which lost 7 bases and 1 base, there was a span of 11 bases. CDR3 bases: TGTGCCAGTACCTCTACAGGGAGCAATCAGCCCCAGCATTTT. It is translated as CASTSTGSNQPQHF.

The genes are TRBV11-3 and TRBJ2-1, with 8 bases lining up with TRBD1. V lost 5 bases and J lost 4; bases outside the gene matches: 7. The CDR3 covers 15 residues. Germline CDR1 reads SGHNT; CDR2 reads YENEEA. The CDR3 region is CASSPRGHRYNEQFF. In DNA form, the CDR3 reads TGTGCCAGCAGCCCCAGGGGGCATCGGTACAATGAGCAGTTCTTC.

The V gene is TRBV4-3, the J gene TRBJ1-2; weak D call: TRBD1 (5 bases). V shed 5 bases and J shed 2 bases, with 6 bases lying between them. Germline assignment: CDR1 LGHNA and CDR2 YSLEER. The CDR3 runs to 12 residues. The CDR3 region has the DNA TGCGCCAGCAGCTACAGGAACTATGGCTACACCTTC. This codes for CASSYRNYGYTF.

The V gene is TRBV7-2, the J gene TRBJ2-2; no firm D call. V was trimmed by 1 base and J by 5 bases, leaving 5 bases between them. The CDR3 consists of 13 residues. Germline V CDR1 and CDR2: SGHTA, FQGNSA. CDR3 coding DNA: TGTGCCAGCAGCTTAGTTAGTACCGGGGAGCTGTTTTTT. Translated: CASSLVSTGELFF.

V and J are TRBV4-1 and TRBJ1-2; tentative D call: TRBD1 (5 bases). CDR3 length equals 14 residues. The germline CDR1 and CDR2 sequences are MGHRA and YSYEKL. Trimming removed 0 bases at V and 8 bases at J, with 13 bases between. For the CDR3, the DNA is TGCGCCAGCAGCCAAGATGCAGGGAGAAGGGGCTACACCTTC. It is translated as CASSQDAGRRGYTF.

The DNA of the CDR3 is TGTGCCAGCAGCTTATTCCAACGAAAGTATAGGGGACGGTGGAACACTGAAGCTTTCTTT. This gives the protein CASSLFQRKYRGRWNTEAFF. The chain has TRBV11-3 and TRBJ1-1, with a weak D call TRBD1 (5 bases). The CDR3 consists of 20 residues. Per germline, CDR1 SGHNT and CDR2 YENEEA. V lost 2 bases, J lost 1 base, and 26 bases lay in between.

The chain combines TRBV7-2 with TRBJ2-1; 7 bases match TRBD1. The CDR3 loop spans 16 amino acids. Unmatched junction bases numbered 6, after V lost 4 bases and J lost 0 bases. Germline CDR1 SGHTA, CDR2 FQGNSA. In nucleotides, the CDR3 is TGTGCCAGCAGCTCACAGGGGACCTCCTCCTACAATGAGCAGTTCTTC. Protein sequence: CASSSQGTSSYNEQFF.

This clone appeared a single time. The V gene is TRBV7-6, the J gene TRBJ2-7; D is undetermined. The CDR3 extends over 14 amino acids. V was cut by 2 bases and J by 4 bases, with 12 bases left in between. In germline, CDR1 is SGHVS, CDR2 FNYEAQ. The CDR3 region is CASSLFDAGYEQYF. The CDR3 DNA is TGTGCCAGCAGCTTATTCGACGCCGGATACGAGCAGTACTTC.